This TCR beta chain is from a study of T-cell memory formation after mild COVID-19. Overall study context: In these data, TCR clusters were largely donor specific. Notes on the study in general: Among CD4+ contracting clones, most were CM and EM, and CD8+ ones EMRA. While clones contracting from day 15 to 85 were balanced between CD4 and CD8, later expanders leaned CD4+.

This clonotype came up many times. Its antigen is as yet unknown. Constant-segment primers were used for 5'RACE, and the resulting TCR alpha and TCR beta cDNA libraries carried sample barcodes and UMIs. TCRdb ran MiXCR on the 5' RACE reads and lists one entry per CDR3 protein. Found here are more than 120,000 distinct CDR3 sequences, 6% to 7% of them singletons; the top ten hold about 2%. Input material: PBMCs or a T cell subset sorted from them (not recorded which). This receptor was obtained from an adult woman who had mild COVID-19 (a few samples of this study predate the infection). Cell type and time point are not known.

The CDR3 loop is CASSLRDSSTYEQYF. The CDR3 region has the DNA TGTGCCAGCAGCCTCCGGGACAGCAGCACCTACGAGCAGTACTTC. V gene TRBV7-2 combines with J gene TRBJ2-7, with 7 bases aligning to TRBD1. Trimming took 5 bases from V and 2 from J; bases not matched to a gene: 9. Germline values: CDR1 SGHTA, CDR2 FQGNSA. The CDR3 is made up of 15 amino acids.